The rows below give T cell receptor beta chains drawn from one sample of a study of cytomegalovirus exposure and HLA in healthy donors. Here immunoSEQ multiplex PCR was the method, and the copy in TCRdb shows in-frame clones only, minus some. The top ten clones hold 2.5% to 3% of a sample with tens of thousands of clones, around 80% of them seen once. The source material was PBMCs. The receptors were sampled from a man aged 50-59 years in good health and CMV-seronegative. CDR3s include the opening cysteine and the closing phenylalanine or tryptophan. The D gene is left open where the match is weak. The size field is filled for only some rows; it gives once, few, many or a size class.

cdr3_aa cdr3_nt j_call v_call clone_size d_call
CASSAVAGVNEQYF TGTGCCAGTAGTGCGGTGGCAGGGGTTAACGAGCAGTACTTC TRBJ2-7 TRBV19 . .
CASSRTGSGELFF TGTGCCAGCAGCCGTACAGGCTCCGGGGAGCTGTTTTTT TRBJ2-2 TRBV9 few .
CASSVKLAPSSYNEQFF TGTGCCAGCAGCGTGAAGCTAGCGCCAAGCTCCTACAATGAGCAGTTCTTC TRBJ2-1 TRBV7-2 . .
CASSLVAGGENTEAFF TGTGCCAGCAGCTTAGTGGCAGGGGGCGAAAACACTGAAGCTTTCTTT TRBJ1-1 TRBV7-8 . TRBD1
CASSTGLGTDTQYF TGTGCCAGCAGCACGGGACTCGGCACAGATACGCAGTATTTT TRBJ2-3 TRBV7-2 . .
CASSLVGQGRQAFF TGTGCCAGCAGCTTAGTGGGACAGGGACGACAAGCTTTCTTT TRBJ1-1 TRBV7-2 . TRBD1
CASSSQTSGAYNEQFF TGTGCCAGCAGTTCCCAGACTAGCGGGGCTTACAATGAGCAGTTCTTC TRBJ2-1 TRBV2 . TRBD2
CATSNEGVSYGYTF TGTGCCACCAGCAACGAAGGGGTGTCCTATGGCTACACCTTC TRBJ1-2 TRBV15 . .
CASSQTTAYYYEQYF TGCGCCAGCAGCCAGACGACAGCCTACTACTACGAGCAGTACTTC TRBJ2-7 TRBV4-1 . .
CASRPGQAYGYTF TGTGCCAGCAGACCCGGACAGGCCTATGGCTACACCTTC TRBJ1-2 TRBV6-1 . TRBD1
CASSLQGGYSPLHF TGTGCCAGCAGTTTACAGGGGGGTTATTCACCCCTCCACTTT TRBJ1-6 TRBV28 . TRBD1
CASSLGRIRAEANEKLFF TGTGCCAGCAGCTTAGGACGGATTAGAGCGGAGGCTAATGAAAAACTGTTTTTT TRBJ1-4 TRBV11-2 . .
CASGMSGMAPYEQYF TGTGCTAGTGGAATGAGCGGGATGGCTCCCTACGAGCAGTACTTC TRBJ2-7 TRBV12-5 . TRBD2
CASSLQRPPAVKLFF TGTGCCAGCAGTCTTCAACGACCGCCGGCGGTGAAACTGTTTTTT TRBJ1-4 TRBV6-5 . .
CASLPTTDSYEQYF TGTGCCAGCTTACCGACGACAGACTCCTACGAGCAGTACTTC TRBJ2-7 TRBV6-1 . .
CASRTGQANYGYTF TGTGCCAGTAGGACGGGACAGGCTAACTATGGCTACACCTTC TRBJ1-2 TRBV19 . TRBD1
CASSLGLAGVADTQYF TGTGCCAGCAGCTTGGGGCTAGCGGGGGTTGCAGATACGCAGTATTTT TRBJ2-3 TRBV5-4 once TRBD2
CSAPDRRGETQYF TGCAGCGCCCCGGACAGGAGGGGGGAGACCCAGTACTTC TRBJ2-5 TRBV29-1 . .
CASSSAPPPKDYEQYF TGTGCCAGCAGCTCGGCCCCTCCGCCAAAAGACTACGAGCAGTACTTC TRBJ2-7 TRBV11-2 . .
CASRTGFQPQNF TGTGCCAGCAGAACAGGCTTTCAGCCCCAGAATTTT TRBJ1-5 TRBV27 . .
CASSAGQGVDGYTF TGTGCCAGCAGTGCAGGGCAGGGGGTGGATGGCTACACCTTC TRBJ1-2 TRBV2 . TRBD1
CASSVGLAGDTDTQYF TGTGCCAGCAGTGTGGGACTAGCGGGGGACACAGATACGCAGTATTTT TRBJ2-3 TRBV2 . TRBD2
CASRSAWGANEKLFF TGTGCCAGCAGGTCCGCTTGGGGGGCTAATGAAAAACTGTTTTTT TRBJ1-4 TRBV6-1 . .
CASSSTGRSGELFF TGTGCCAGCAGCTCGACAGGGAGGTCCGGGGAGCTGTTTTTT TRBJ2-2 TRBV5-6 few .
CASSALAWGTDTQYF TGCGCCAGCAGTGCACTAGCTTGGGGCACAGATACGCAGTATTTT TRBJ2-3 TRBV10-2 . .
CASSEMGRNEQYF TGTGCCAGCAGTGAAATGGGGAGGAACGAGCAGTACTTC TRBJ2-7 TRBV2 . .
CASSYRTLYEQYF TGTGCCAGCAGCTACAGGACCCTCTACGAGCAGTACTTC TRBJ2-7 TRBV11-3 . .
CASSVGQKYEQYF TGCGCCAGCAGCGTGGGACAGAAATACGAGCAGTACTTC TRBJ2-7 TRBV5-1 . TRBD1
CSAAGLRNTEAFF TGCAGCGCCGCAGGGTTGAGGAACACTGAAGCTTTCTTT TRBJ1-1 TRBV29-1 . .
CASGGGPKLNTGELFF TGTGCCAGCGGGGGGGGGCCAAAACTGAACACCGGGGAGCTGTTTTTT TRBJ2-2 TRBV5-4 . .
CASSSSTGEQYF TGTGCCAGCAGCTCCTCTACCGGCGAGCAGTACTTC TRBJ2-7 TRBV11-2 few .
CASSSEPSSTDTQYF TGTGCCAGCAGCTCCGAACCCAGTAGCACAGATACGCAGTATTTT TRBJ2-3 TRBV5-4 . .
CAWSGSKGNSPLHF TGTGCCTGGAGTGGGTCAAAGGGGAACTCACCCCTCCACTTT TRBJ1-6 TRBV30 . .
CASSLGGTSSVTDTQYF TGTGCCAGCAGCTTGGGGGGGACTAGCTCCGTCACAGATACGCAGTATTTT TRBJ2-3 TRBV5-4 . TRBD2
CASSLNDRGYGYTF TGTGCCAGCAGCCTCAATGACAGGGGTTATGGCTACACCTTC TRBJ1-2 TRBV7-3 . TRBD1
CASSLVTTEAFF TGTGCCAGCAGCCTAGTTACTACTGAAGCTTTCTTT TRBJ1-1 TRBV5-5 once .
CASSQDQQGAQNTEAFF TGCGCCAGCAGCCAAGATCAACAGGGGGCTCAGAACACTGAAGCTTTCTTT TRBJ1-1 TRBV4-1 . TRBD1
CSVTGSGTYEQYF TGCAGCGTGACAGGGTCGGGTACCTACGAGCAGTACTTC TRBJ2-7 TRBV29-1 once TRBD1
CASSQVRIGAVAQTEAFF TGTGCCAGCAGCCAAGTACGAATAGGGGCCGTGGCCCAAACTGAAGCTTTCTTT TRBJ1-1 TRBV4-2 once .
CASSRGGRPNEKLFF TGTGCCAGCAGCAGGGGAGGCAGGCCTAATGAAAAACTGTTTTTT TRBJ1-4 TRBV5-6 . .
CASSPREANRQQLFYEQYF TGTGCCAGCAGTCCAAGGGAGGCCAACCGACAGCAGTTATTCTACGAGCAGTACTTC TRBJ2-7 TRBV28 . .
CASSNRQETQYF TGTGCCAGCAGTAACAGGCAAGAGACCCAGTACTTC TRBJ2-5 TRBV2 . .
CSAVAREQYF TGCAGTGCTGTAGCCCGGGAGCAGTACTTC TRBJ2-7 TRBV20-1 . .
CASSPDRGRVWGIETQYF TGTGCCAGCAGCCCAGACAGGGGGCGCGTCTGGGGGATAGAGACCCAGTACTTC TRBJ2-5 TRBV7-9 once TRBD1
CASSPGQGYNEQFF TGCGCCAGCAGCCCGGGACAGGGGTACAATGAGCAGTTCTTC TRBJ2-1 TRBV5-1 . TRBD1
CASSFFEGVDYNEQFF TGTGCCAGCAGCTTTTTCGAGGGAGTGGACTACAATGAGCAGTTCTTC TRBJ2-1 TRBV7-9 few .
CASSLNRGGGETQYF TGTGCCAGTAGTCTCAACCGGGGTGGTGGAGAGACCCAGTACTTC TRBJ2-5 TRBV19 . .
CASSLAEGLAGGQETQYF TGTGCCAGCAGCTTAGCTGAGGGGTTAGCGGGGGGCCAAGAGACCCAGTACTTC TRBJ2-5 TRBV7-9 . TRBD2
CASSPRTGGGNQPQHF TGTGCCAGCAGTCCCCGGACAGGGGGCGGCAATCAGCCCCAGCATTTT TRBJ1-5 TRBV27 . TRBD1
CASGPRAGANVLTF TGTGCCAGCGGTCCCAGGGCTGGGGCCAACGTCCTGACTTTC TRBJ2-6 TRBV27 few .
CASSQGVYMETQYF TGTGCCAGCAGCCAAGGTGTATATATGGAGACCCAGTACTTC TRBJ2-5 TRBV4-2 few .
CASSLGVYYEQYF TGTGCCAGCAGCTTAGGTGTTTACTACGAGCAGTACTTC TRBJ2-7 TRBV7-9 . .
CASSPSGQGLIYEQYF TGTGCCAGTAGCCCCAGTGGACAGGGACTTATCTACGAGCAGTACTTC TRBJ2-7 TRBV19 . TRBD1
CASSIVPGPHQPQHF TGTGCCAGTAGTATAGTTCCAGGTCCGCATCAGCCCCAGCATTTT TRBJ1-5 TRBV19 . .
CASSKQGYTEAFF TGTGCCAGTAGTAAACAGGGCTACACTGAAGCTTTCTTT TRBJ1-1 TRBV19 . .